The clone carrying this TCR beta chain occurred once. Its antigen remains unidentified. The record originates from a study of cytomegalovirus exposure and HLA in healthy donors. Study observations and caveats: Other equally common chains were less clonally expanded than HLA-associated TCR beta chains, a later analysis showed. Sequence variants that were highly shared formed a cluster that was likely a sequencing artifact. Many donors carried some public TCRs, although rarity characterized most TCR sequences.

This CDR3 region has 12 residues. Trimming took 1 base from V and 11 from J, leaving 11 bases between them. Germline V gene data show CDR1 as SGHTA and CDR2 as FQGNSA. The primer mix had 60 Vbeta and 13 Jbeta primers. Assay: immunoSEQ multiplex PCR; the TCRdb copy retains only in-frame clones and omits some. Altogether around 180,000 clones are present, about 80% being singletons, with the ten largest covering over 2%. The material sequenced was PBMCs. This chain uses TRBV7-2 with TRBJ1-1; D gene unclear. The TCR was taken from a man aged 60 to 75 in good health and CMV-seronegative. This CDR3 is CASSLDFRRAFF. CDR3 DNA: TGTGCCAGCAGCTTAGATTTCCGGCGGGCTTTCTTT.